The entry below gives a single T cell receptor (beta chain) sequence along with its context. This clone came up a few times. The target of this receptor is not known. No much larger clone is present one base from it, and per-base qualities are unavailable. CDR3 length: 15 amino acids, cysteine to phenylalanine. Kept here is only the CDR3 DNA, which spans 45 bases and is read in frame from base 1. CDR1 and CDR2 are read off the germline V gene (reference sequence) as LNHDA and SQIVND. Between the V and J ends, shortened by 5 bases and 4 bases respectively, the junction contains 17 bases. The entry originates in a study of T cell responses to AZD1222 COVID-19 vaccine (dated by TCRdb to the early 2020s). In terms of the full investigation: AZD1222 recipients whose second dose came at about 4 weeks and those whose second dose came at about 12 weeks were combined into one group, since spike-specific TCR depth and breadth did not differ between the two schedules. TCR sequencing covered approximately 230 trial participants: 200 to 220 given two doses of AZD1222 and 26 given two doses of MenACWY control vaccine. Trial participants were enrolled by age into subgroups of 18-55, 56-69 and 70-plus years, and about 150, 27 and 61 TCR-sequenced participants, respectively, were included in these subgroups.

The CDR3 regions of human TCRbeta chains were subjected to immunosequencing. The study's own analysis went as follows. TCRs in the repertoires were compared against a reference library of SARS-CoV-2-specific TCRs that had been generated with the MIRA antigen-specificity platform. Breadth was defined as the fraction of unique TCRs that were SARS-CoV-2-associated, and depth was defined as the fraction of total T cells that were SARS-CoV-2-associated. Using the MIRA data, every spike-specific TCR was mapped to the spike region that the TCR reacted to and assigned to either a CD4 or a CD8 class. Log10-transformed breadth and depth values were compared by one-way ANOVA with Sidak's multiple comparisons tests. TCRdb took this table from immuneACCESS and kept in-frame rearrangements with V and J called. Such tables lack part of the clones; where checked against another copy, unresolved V genes explain under half of the gap, and the rest is unexplained. D and trimming come from the DNA, and the V and J calls and clone size come from that table. This sample is represented by 55,000 to 65,000 clones; about 87% of them were singletons. 14% to 15% of the sample lies in the top ten.

The sample's time point label, in plain terms: baseline before first vaccination. Vaccinee samples came from UK trials COV001 and COV002, including a single-blind randomized controlled phase 2/3 trial of AZD1222 (ChAdOx1 nCoV-19) in healthy adults. Trial participant PBMC samples were collected at day 0 and day 28 after the second dose for TCRbeta chain sequencing. Beyond this particular receptor, the publication reports: Because no day 14 peak-response samples were available, the repertoires could be characterized only after the peak T cell response. Only five or six AZD1222 recipients were SARS-CoV-2 seropositive at baseline, limiting conclusions about previously exposed vaccinees. In the small 56-69-year group, the increase in depth fell short of significance, most likely because of low power. CD4 TCRs associated with the vaccine covered the entire spike protein, and the dominant responses were in regions 160-218 and 743-854. Epitopes outside the regions mutated in the B.1.351 and B.1.1.7 variants were reportedly recognized by nearly half of the unique spike-specific TCRs. Participants were mostly white British and included more females than males, and it was suggested by the authors that clonal diversity may have been underestimated. After two AZD1222 doses, both the breadth and the depth of spike-specific TCRs were significantly higher than at day 0 and than in MenACWY recipients.

Recombination connected TRBV19 to TRBJ1-2, with a weak D call of TRBD1 (6 bases match). This TCR was sampled from an adult in good health. The sequences come from peripheral blood, collected on day 0 of AZD1222 vaccination. The CDR3 is CASSPGTNSLYGYTF. In nucleotides, the sequence is TGTGCCAGTAGTCCAGGGACAAATAGCCTCTATGGCTACACCTTC.